The 27 T cell receptor beta chains reported below all come from one sample, sequenced in a study of Ad26.COV2.S vaccination and SARS-CoV-2 variants. TCRdb's copy holds only in-frame clones and misses some; the assay was immunoSEQ multiplex PCR. The table lists around 370,000 clones, about 91% of them singletons. The sequences come from peripheral blood, collected after recovery from COVID-19. The source is a human donor who had recovered from COVID-19.

J is TRBJ1-1 and V is TRBV4-1; D uncertain. The CDR3 runs 15 residues. V lost 1 base and J 4 bases, leaving 13 bases between the germline ends. Germline loops: CDR1 MGHRA, CDR2 YSYEKL. The CDR3 sequence: CASSQGSRPGTEAFF. The CDR3 DNA reads TGCGCCAGCAGCCAAGGTTCCAGGCCGGGCACTGAAGCTTTCTTT.

This chain links TRBV4-3 with TRBJ2-1, with TRBD1 identical over 7 bases. V shed 0 bases, J shed 5 bases, and the junction held 10 bases outside the gene matches. Germline CDR1 reads LGHNA; CDR2 reads YSLEER. CDR3 size: 17 residues. In nucleotides, the CDR3 is TGCGCCAGCAGCCAAGATCGGTTACAGGGGCCAAACAATGAGCAGTTCTTC. It specifies CASSQDRLQGPNNEQFF.

The chain carries TRBV6-2 or TRBV6-3 and TRBJ2-7, with 9 bases matching TRBD1. J lost 3 bases, V lost 0 bases, and 15 bases had no gene match. The CDR3 length is 19 residues. The germline gives CDR1 MNHEY, CDR2 SVGEGT. The CDR3 sequence: CASSYSRRVFSDRGYEQYF. The CDR3 DNA sequence: TGTGCCAGCAGTTACTCCCGTAGGGTCTTTTCGGACAGGGGCTACGAGCAGTACTTC.

This clone has a handful of counts. The rearrangement joins TRBV19 to TRBJ2-5, with D unresolved. The CDR3 runs 13 residues. Per the germline V gene, CDR1 is LNHDA and CDR2 is SQIVND (reference sequence). Trimming cost V 5 bases and J 5 bases, with 12 bases left between them. CDR3 coding DNA: TGTGCCAGTAGTGCCTCCAGAGCGGAGACCCAGTACTTC. This sequence encodes CASSASRAETQYF.

This chain links TRBV5-4 with TRBJ1-2; D not resolved. The CDR3 contains 13 residues. CDR1 is SGHNT and CDR2 is YYREEE in the germline V gene (reference sequence). Trimming took off 6 bases at V and 7 bases at J, with 16 bases between the two ends. The CDR3, as DNA: TGTGCCAGCAACGACCGGAGCAGGCTTGGCTACACCTTC. Encoded protein: CASNDRSRLGYTF.

The chain is built from TRBV12-3 or TRBV12-4 and TRBJ2-7; D is unresolved. This CDR3 has 13 amino acids. With 1 base removed from V and 4 bases from J, the gap between germline ends came to 8 bases. The CDR3 reads CASSLEVLYEQYF. As DNA, the CDR3 is TGTGCCAGCAGTTTAGAGGTCCTTTACGAGCAGTACTTC.

The V and J genes are TRBV5-6 and TRBJ1-5; D is unresolved. The germline V and J ends were trimmed by 1 base and 2 bases, with 7 bases remaining between them. From germline, CDR1 is SGHDT and CDR2 YYEEEE. The CDR3 loop spans 14 amino acids. As DNA, the CDR3 is TGTGCCAGCAGCTTGAGCGGTGGCAATCAGCCCCAGCATTTT. This encodes CASSLSGGNQPQHF.

This sequence joins TRBV4-1 and TRBJ2-1; the D gene could be TRBD1 or TRBD2 (7 bases each). Between the trimmed V and J ends, which lost 1 base and 4 bases, there was a span of 11 bases. The CDR3 runs 15 residues. Germline V gives CDR1 MGHRA, CDR2 YSYEKL. CDR3 protein: CASSQVRGGYNEQFF. The CDR3 DNA reads TGCGCCAGCAGCCAAGTCAGGGGGGGATACAATGAGCAGTTCTTC.

This clone was observed a handful of times. This specimen includes other DNA sequences encoding the same CDR3. Written as DNA, the CDR3 is TGCGCCAGCAGCTCACAGGGGAACACTGAAGCTTTCTTT. Amino acids: CASSSQGNTEAFF. The V call is TRBV5-1, the J call TRBJ1-1; tentatively, D is TRBD1 (6 bases). This CDR3 spans 13 amino acids. Germline-derived CDR1 and CDR2 are SGHRS and YFSETQ. The V gene lost 3 bases and the J gene lost 1 base, with 7 bases spanning the gap.

The genes are TRBV10-2 and TRBJ2-1, with 11 bases matching TRBD2. The germline CDR1 and CDR2 sequences are WSHSY and SAAADI. The V segment lost 2 bases and the J segment 3 bases; nucleotides outside the gene matches: 6. The CDR3 is 17 amino acids. The CDR3 bases are TGCGCCAGCAGTGAGGGCCTAGCGGGGGGTATCTACAATGAGCAGTTCTTC. Its translation is CASSEGLAGGIYNEQFF.

This sequence joins TRBV5-5 and TRBJ1-5; D may be TRBD1 (5 bases). This CDR3 spans 15 amino acids. Germline-derived CDR1 and CDR2 are SGHKS and YYEKEE (reference sequence). Between the trimmed V and J ends, which lost 0 bases and 5 bases, there was a span of 12 bases. The CDR3 reads CASSLESWGYQPQHF. CDR3 bases: TGTGCCAGCAGCTTGGAGAGTTGGGGCTATCAGCCCCAGCATTTT.

In its sample, this clone was seen once. The gene calls are TRBV2 and TRBJ2-7, with a tentative D call TRBD1 (6 bases). Germline V CDR1 and CDR2: SNHLY, FYNNEI. This CDR3 is built from 13 residues. V gave up 10 bases and J gave up 6 bases, with 19 bases separating them. CDR3 nucleotides: TGTGCCACCTCGAGCAGGGGATTTTTCGAGCAGTACTTC. It codes for CATSSRGFFEQYF. Full variable domain (rest looked up from reference TRBV2 and TRBJ2-7): EPEVTQTPSHQVTQMGQEVILRCVPISNHLYFYWYRQILGQKVEFLVSFYNNEISEKSEIFDDQFSVERPDGSNFTLKIRSTKLEDSAMYFCATSSRGFFEQYFGPGTRLTVT.

This sequence joins TRBV11-3 and TRBJ2-6, with D tentatively TRBD1 or TRBD2 (5 bases each). Between the trimmed V and J ends, which lost 3 bases and 1 base, there was a span of 7 bases. The CDR3 extends over 15 amino acids. Germline assignment: CDR1 SGHNT and CDR2 YENEEA. For the CDR3, the DNA is TGTGCCAGCAGCTTGGGGGAGTCTGGGGCCAACGTCCTGACTTTC. Translated, it gives CASSLGESGANVLTF.

This clone was recorded once. The genes are TRBV5-4 and TRBJ2-1; D unclear. The CDR3 runs to 14 residues. V was trimmed by 4 bases and J by 4 bases, leaving 12 bases between them. The V gene's germline CDR1 is SGHNT and CDR2 YYREEE (reference sequence). The CDR3 here is CASSRRFLYNEQFF. DNA of the CDR3: TGTGCCAGCAGCCGCAGGTTTCTTTACAATGAGCAGTTCTTC.

This clone occurred once. This specimen includes other DNA sequences encoding the same CDR3. The rearrangement uses TRBV7-2 and TRBJ2-3; TRBD1 matches 7 bases. CDR1 is SGHTA, CDR2 FQGNSA, per germline. After removal of 2 bases from V and 1 base from J, the junction contained 0 bases not matched to a gene. The CDR3 totals 14 residues. This chain's CDR3 is CASSLTGGTDTQYF. CDR3 in DNA: TGTGCCAGCAGCTTAACAGGGGGCACAGATACGCAGTATTTT. Filled out from reference TRBV7-2 and TRBJ2-3, the complete variable domain reads GAGVSQSPSNKVTEKGKDVELRCDPISGHTALYWYRQSLGQGLEFLIYFQGNSAPDKSGLPSDRFSAERTGGSVSTLTIQRTQQEDSAVYLCASSLTGGTDTQYFGPGTRLTVL.

V usage is TRBV9 and J usage is TRBJ2-1; 9 positions agree with TRBD2. The CDR3 sequence is 15 residues long. The trim removed 6 bases at V and 9 bases at J, leaving 13 bases unmatched. Germline V CDR1 and CDR2: SGDLS, YYNGEE. The CDR3 loop is CASTPGAGGLSEQFF. The CDR3 DNA reads TGTGCCAGCACCCCGGGGGCGGGGGGGCTGAGTGAGCAGTTCTTC.

CDR3: CASSVLAGGQTGELFF. For the CDR3, the DNA is TGTGCCAGCAGTGTTCTAGCGGGGGGGCAAACCGGGGAGCTGTTTTTT. J is TRBJ2-2 and V is TRBV6-1, with 12 bases aligning to TRBD2. V was clipped by 4 bases and J by 5 bases; unmatched bases: 5. This CDR3 contains 16 residues. From germline, CDR1 is MNHNS and CDR2 SASEGT.

The rearrangement uses TRBV13 and TRBJ1-1; perhaps TRBD1 as D (6 bases). V lost 5 bases to trimming and J lost 0 bases, with 10 bases between them. Germline CDR1 PRHDT, CDR2 FYEKMQ (reference sequence). The CDR3 contains 14 residues. CDR3 region: CASSPGALNTEAFF. In nucleotides, the CDR3 is TGTGCCAGCAGCCCAGGGGCTTTGAACACTGAAGCTTTCTTT.

This chain uses TRBV25-1 with TRBJ2-7; TRBD2 aligns across 12 bases. V lost 3 bases to trimming and J lost 5 bases; unmatched junction nucleotides: 5. The CDR3 extends over 15 amino acids. Per the germline V gene, CDR1 is MGHDK and CDR2 is SYGVNS. CDR3 nucleotide sequence: TGTGCCAGCAGTGATCTCGGACTAGCGGGGCACGAGCAGTACTTC. It specifies CASSDLGLAGHEQYF.

The V gene is TRBV11-3, the J gene TRBJ2-3, with 10 positions matching TRBD1. The CDR3 has 15 residues. Trimming took 4 bases from V and 4 from J; bases not matched to a gene: 5. CDR1 and CDR2 from the germline V gene are SGHNT and YENEEA. The CDR3 reads CASSSRDRGADTQYF. In nucleotides, the CDR3 is TGTGCCAGCAGCTCGAGGGACAGGGGAGCAGATACGCAGTATTTT.

The chain employs TRBV6-5 and TRBJ1-5; no clear D. Germline CDR1 is MNHEY and CDR2 is SVGAGI. The CDR3 length is 14 residues. Trimming left V 6 bases short and J 6 bases short, with 15 bases between. CDR3 in amino acids: CASRPTVGSQPQHF. Written as DNA, the CDR3 is TGTGCCAGCAGACCGACGGTCGGGAGTCAGCCCCAGCATTTT.

This rearrangement joins TRBV5-1 to TRBJ1-1; no clear D gene. V lost 4 bases to trimming and J lost 1 base, with 14 bases between them. The CDR3 has 15 residues. The germline V gene has CDR1 SGHRS and CDR2 YFSETQ. The CDR3 DNA reads TGCGCCAGCAGCCAAACTCAAGACTCGAACACTGAAGCTTTCTTT. Protein: CASSQTQDSNTEAFF.

This chain uses TRBV6-5 with TRBJ1-1, with a tentative D call TRBD1 (6 bases). CDR1 MNHEY and CDR2 SVGAGI come from the germline V gene. The CDR3 has 15 residues. V lost 6 bases, J lost 6 bases, and 20 bases lay in between. The CDR3 coding sequence is TGTGCCAGCAGCCTTCTTCCACAGGGTCTCCCTGAAGCTTTCTTT. Protein sequence: CASSLLPQGLPEAFF.

The chain carries TRBV6-1 and TRBJ1-4, with D unclear. Trimming cost V 2 bases and J 0 bases, with 7 bases left between them. CDR3 length: 15 residues. Germline assignment: CDR1 MNHNS and CDR2 SASEGT. CDR3 nucleotide sequence: TGTGCCAGCAGTGAAATACGGGCAACTAATGAAAAACTGTTTTTT. It is translated as CASSEIRATNEKLFF.

J is TRBJ1-1 and V is TRBV6-5; 7 bases are a match to TRBD1. The junction had 3 bases not matched to a gene; V was cut back by 6 bases and J by 2 bases. The V gene's germline CDR1 is MNHEY and CDR2 SVGAGI. This CDR3 contains 13 residues. This CDR3 reads CASSTGANTEAFF. CDR3 bases: TGTGCCAGCAGCACAGGGGCCAACACTGAAGCTTTCTTT.

The CDR3, as DNA: TGTGCCAGCACCCCGGGAGGGGCCCATGGCTACACCTTC. It yields the protein CASTPGGAHGYTF. This chain joins TRBV6-2 or TRBV6-3 and TRBJ1-2, with D perhaps TRBD1 (5 bases). The CDR3 length is 13 residues. Trimming left V 7 bases short and J 6 bases short, with 15 bases between. Per the germline V gene, CDR1 is MNHEY and CDR2 is SVGEGT.

The chain couples TRBV5-6 to TRBJ2-5; 9 nucleotides line up with TRBD2. Per germline, CDR1 SGHDT and CDR2 YYEEEE. Trimming at V came to 0 bases and at J to 4 bases, leaving 7 bases not matched to a gene. The CDR3 runs 16 residues. The CDR3 nucleotides are TGTGCCAGCAGCTTGGAAGGCGGGGGGGCCTTAGAGACCCAGTACTTC. Protein product: CASSLEGGGALETQYF. Complete variable domain (other parts from reference TRBV5-6 and TRBJ2-5): DAGVTQSPTHLIKTRGQQVTLRCSPKSGHDTVSWYQQALGQGPQFIFQYYEEEERQRGNFPDRFSGHQFPNYSSELNVNALLLGDSALYLCASSLEGGGALETQYFGPGTRLLVL.